Below are 8 T cell receptor beta chains sequenced from a single sample in a study of a mutant IDH1 vaccine in newly diagnosed glioma. Their antigen targets remain unknown. The protocol was immunoSEQ multiplex PCR, while the TCRdb copy is restricted to in-frame clones and leaves out a portion. Found here are about 36,000 clones, roughly 79% of them singletons; the top ten hold roughly 12%. Stated time point: week 5, during vaccination. Mutant IDH1 20-mer peptide, at 300 ug, made up each vaccine dose, with topical imiquimod. The sample was PBMCs, taken from a glioma patient whose treatment included an IDH1 peptide vaccine. The origin of the receptors is a middle-aged man with glioma.

The chain is built from TRBV5-4 and TRBJ2-2; D ambiguous. The V and J ends lost 3 bases and 6 bases respectively, with 9 bases between them. The CDR3 extends over 13 amino acids. CDR1 is SGHNT, CDR2 YYREEE, per germline (reference sequence). The CDR3 DNA reads as TGTGCCAGCAGCTATTATGAGTCCGGGGAGCTGTTTTTT. Its translation: CASSYYESGELFF.

The table lists this clone with a few counts. The V and J genes are TRBV19 and TRBJ2-3, with D tentatively TRBD2 (5 bases). The CDR3 is 15 amino acids. CDR1 and CDR2 (germline): LNHDA, SQIVND (reference sequence). Trimming shortened V by 4 bases and J by 1 base, and 12 bases separated the two germline ends. This CDR3 reads CASSKWESRTDTQYF. The DNA of the CDR3 is TGTGCCAGTAGTAAGTGGGAGTCCCGCACAGATACGCAGTATTTT.

This clone was observed a handful of times. CDR3 sequence: CSAKEGDGYTF. CDR3 nucleotide sequence: TGCAGCGCAAAAGAAGGGGATGGCTACACCTTC. The chain joins TRBV29-1 to TRBJ1-2; perhaps TRBD1 as D (5 bases). Germline V gene lookup returns CDR1 SQVTM and CDR2 ANQGSEA. Deletions cut 7 bases from V and 6 bases from J, with 12 bases between. The CDR3 runs to 11 residues. The full variable domain, in which reference TRBV29-1 and TRBJ1-2 provide the parts outside the CDR3, is SAVISQKPSRDICQRGTSLTIQCQVDSQVTMMFWYRQQPGQSLTLIATANQGSEATYESGFVIDKFPISRPNLTFSTLTVSNMSPEDSSIYLCSAKEGDGYTFGSGTRLTVV.

This clone came up a few times. This sequence joins TRBV19 and TRBJ2-3, with D hard to call. The CDR3 sequence is 15 residues long. V lost 3 bases and J 5 bases, leaving 15 bases between the germline ends. The germline V gene has CDR1 LNHDA and CDR2 SQIVND (reference sequence). The CDR3 DNA sequence: TGTGCCAGTAGTATGGCGTCAGGATTGGAAGATACGCAGTATTTT. Protein: CASSMASGLEDTQYF. Variable domain in full (rest from reference TRBV19 and TRBJ2-3): DGGITQSPKYLFRKEGQNVTLSCEQNLNHDAMYWYRQDPGQGLRLIYYSQIVNDFQKGDIAEGYSVSREKKESFPLTVTSAQKNPTAFYLCASSMASGLEDTQYFGPGTRLTVL.

The rearrangement uses TRBV7-2 and TRBJ1-1; D is ambiguous. Germline CDR1 is SGHTA and CDR2 is FQGNSA. The CDR3 has 13 residues. The V and J ends lost 0 bases and 10 bases respectively, with 12 bases between them. The CDR3 loop is CASSLAGLVGAFF. The DNA for the CDR3 is TGTGCCAGCAGCTTAGCTGGCCTAGTCGGAGCTTTCTTT.

The chain couples TRBV11-2 to TRBJ2-1, with TRBD2 identical over 13 bases. Germline V gives CDR1 SGHAT, CDR2 FQNNGV. With V trimmed by 4 bases and J by 8 bases, 5 bases remained unmatched. This CDR3 comprises 15 residues. The CDR3 bases are TGTGCCAGCAGCTCACAACTAGCGGGAGGGGATGAGCAGTTCTTC. This gives the protein CASSSQLAGGDEQFF.

This clone was seen once. This chain joins TRBV6-1 and TRBJ1-5; 7 nucleotides align to TRBD1. Germline CDR1 and CDR2: MNHNS and SASEGT. The CDR3 runs 14 residues. J gave up 6 bases and V 4 bases, and 6 bases lay outside the gene matches. CDR3 sequence reads: CASSVPDRVQPQHF. For the CDR3, the DNA is TGTGCCAGCAGTGTCCCCGACAGGGTTCAGCCCCAGCATTTT.

The chain carries TRBV19 and TRBJ1-1; no clear D. Germline V lookup: CDR1 LNHDA, CDR2 SQIVND (reference sequence). CDR3 length: 13 residues. Trimming pared 6 bases from V and 4 bases from J, leaving 12 bases between. The CDR3 bases are TGTGCCAGTAGCCTCGAGGTGGCCACTGAAGCTTTCTTT. Translated, it gives CASSLEVATEAFF.